This T cell receptor beta chain comes out of a study of a mutant IDH1 vaccine in newly diagnosed glioma. Findings and limits, study-wide: The vaccine induced immune responses, and these occurred in around 94% of patients. Pseudoprogression appeared independent of alterations in top peripheral clonotypes.

The protocol was immunoSEQ multiplex PCR, while the TCRdb copy is restricted to in-frame clones and leaves out a portion. Of tens of thousands of clones in the sample, over 75% were seen once. On this clone: Its target is unknown. A read error may account for a junction end that differs from germline.

Time point given: baseline, week 1 (first vaccination visit). Treatment specified: pre-vaccination baseline after standard-of-care therapy. The donors' diagnosis was new WHO grade 3 or 4 astrocytoma that was IDH1-mutant and ATRX-lost. Specimen: PBMCs, collected from a glioma patient treated with radiotherapy, temozolomide or both. This clonotype was sampled from a man aged 25 to 45 with glioma.

The DNA for the CDR3 is TGTGCCAGCAGTTACTCGACCGAGGGGTCCACCTACGGGCAGTACTTC. Translated, it gives CASSYSTEGSTYGQYF. V gene TRBV6-5 combines with J gene TRBJ2-7; D tentatively fits TRBD1 or TRBD2 (5 bases each). CDR1 and CDR2 (germline): MNHEY, SVGAGI. This CDR3 comprises 16 residues.